The sequence of this TCR beta chain was determined in a study of blood T cell repertoires in COVID-19. Study as a whole: Donors in the United States, Italy and Spain gave samples during acute or convalescent COVID-19. T cells, B-cell-depleted T cells, or PBMCs supplied cDNA or gDNA.

Authors' processing steps: Estimated nucleated cell counts came from reference gene primer amplification. Profiled with immunoSEQ multiplex PCR; TCRdb holds only in-frame clones, not every one. V and J calls plus clone size are reproduced from that table; the DNA served to infer D and trimming. The sample records fewer than 80,000 clones, 75% to 90% being singletons. Trimming took 3 bases from V and 0 from J, leaving 9 bases between them. The CDR3 sequence is 14 residues long. Germline CDR1 DFQATT, CDR2 SNEGSKA (reference sequence). This clonotype was obtained from a woman aged 45 to 65 with active COVID-19. The chain joins TRBV20-1 to TRBJ1-3; the D is unclear. Sample: peripheral blood. This CDR3 reads CSASLSSSGNTIYF. CDR3 DNA: TGCAGTGCTAGTCTATCTTCCTCTGGAAACACCATATATTTT.